This TCR beta chain comes out of a study of OX40 agonist ivuxolimab in advanced cancers. About the study: A history of anti-PD-1, anti-PD-L1 or anti-CTLA-4 therapy was acceptable, and more than 30% had some.

This table comes from immunoSEQ multiplex PCR, and its TCRdb copy is limited to in-frame clones, with some not included. The data contain over 75,000 clones, roughly 94% of them singletons. Worth noting for this clone: Its antigen is currently unknown.

From germline, CDR1 is MGHDK and CDR2 SYGVNS. Trimming removed 6 bases from V and 4 bases from J, with 9 bases in between. The CDR3 runs to 13 residues. Study-wide findings and caveats: Averaged across samples, CD8+ T cells carried more expanded clones than CD4+ did.

This chain links TRBV25-1 with TRBJ2-2; no firm D call. The input for sequencing was CD4+ or CD8+ T cells sorted from blood, taken in a trial of the OX40 agonist ivuxolimab. The TCR comes from an adult with an advanced solid tumor such as melanoma, head and neck, liver or kidney cancer. CDR3 nucleotide sequence: TGTGCCAGCAGCCCAAGAGGCACCGGGGAGCTGTTTTTT. Protein: CASSPRGTGELFF. The full variable domain, with the rest looked up from reference TRBV25-1 and TRBJ2-2, is EADIYQTPRYLVIGTGKKITLECSQTMGHDKMYWYQQDPGMELHLIHYSYGVNSTEKGDLSSESTVSRIRTEHFPLTLESARPSHTSQYLCASSPRGTGELFFGEGSRLTVL.